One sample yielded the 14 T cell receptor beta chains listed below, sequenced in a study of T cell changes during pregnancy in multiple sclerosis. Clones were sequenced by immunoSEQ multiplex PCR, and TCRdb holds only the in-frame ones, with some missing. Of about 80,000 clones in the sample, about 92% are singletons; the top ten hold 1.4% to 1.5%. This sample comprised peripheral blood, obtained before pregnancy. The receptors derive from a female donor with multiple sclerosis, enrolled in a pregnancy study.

The CDR3 loop is CASSLGDFLPPGNTIYF. Written as DNA, the CDR3 is TGCGCCAGCAGCTTGGGCGACTTCCTACCGCCTGGAAACACCATATATTTT. The chain links TRBV5-1 to TRBJ1-3; D is ambiguous. CDR1 and CDR2 from the germline V gene are SGHRS and YFSETQ. Trimming stripped 0 bases from V and 2 bases from J, with 15 bases between. This CDR3 region has 17 residues.

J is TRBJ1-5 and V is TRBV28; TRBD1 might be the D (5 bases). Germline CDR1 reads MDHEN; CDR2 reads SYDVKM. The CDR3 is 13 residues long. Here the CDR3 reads CALSGGTNQPQHF. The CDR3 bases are TGTGCTCTAAGCGGGGGGACCAATCAGCCCCAGCATTTT.

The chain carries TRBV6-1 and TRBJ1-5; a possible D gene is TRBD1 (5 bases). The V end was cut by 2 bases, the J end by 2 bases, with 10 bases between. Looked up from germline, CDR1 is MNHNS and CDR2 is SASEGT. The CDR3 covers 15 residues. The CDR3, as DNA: TGTGCCAGCAGTGAATTAGAAGGGGGCAATCAGCCCCAGCATTTT. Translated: CASSELEGGNQPQHF.

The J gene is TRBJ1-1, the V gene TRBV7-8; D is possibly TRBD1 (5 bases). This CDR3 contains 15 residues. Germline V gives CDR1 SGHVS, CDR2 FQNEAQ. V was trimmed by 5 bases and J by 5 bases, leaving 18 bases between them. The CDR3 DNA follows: TGTGCCAGCAGCCCACCGGGGGGGGAGGGGACTGAAGCTTTCTTT. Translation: CASSPPGGEGTEAFF. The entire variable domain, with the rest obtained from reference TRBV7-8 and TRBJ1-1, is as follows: GAGVSQSPRYKVAKRGQDVALRCDPISGHVSLFWYQQALGQGPEFLTYFQNEAQLDKSGLPSDRFFAERPEGSVSTLKIQRTQQEDSAVYLCASSPPGGEGTEAFFGQGTRLTVV.

CDR3 bases: TGTGCCATCAGTGTTAGCGGAGGTCAGGAGACCCAGTACTTC. Protein product: CAISVSGGQETQYF. The rearrangement joins TRBV10-3 to TRBJ2-5; a possible D gene is TRBD2 (6 bases). CDR1 is ENHRY, CDR2 SYGVKD, per germline. The CDR3 has 14 amino acids. Trimming stripped 4 bases from V and 5 bases from J, with 14 bases between.

CDR3 DNA sequence: TGTGCCAGCAGCTCGTGGACAAGCTCCTACAATGAGCAGTTCTTC. It translates to CASSSWTSSYNEQFF. The chain combines TRBV27 with TRBJ2-1, with D possibly being TRBD1 (5 bases). V was shortened by 6 bases and J by 0 bases, with 12 bases between the two germline ends. The CDR3 sequence is 15 residues long. Germline CDR1 MNHEY, CDR2 SMNVEV (reference sequence).

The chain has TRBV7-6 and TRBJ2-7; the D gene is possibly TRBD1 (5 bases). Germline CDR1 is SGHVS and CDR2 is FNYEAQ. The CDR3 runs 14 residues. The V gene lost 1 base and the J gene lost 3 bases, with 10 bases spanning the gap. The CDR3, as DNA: TGTGCCAGCAGCTTAGATTGGACAAACTACGAGCAGTACTTC. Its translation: CASSLDWTNYEQYF.

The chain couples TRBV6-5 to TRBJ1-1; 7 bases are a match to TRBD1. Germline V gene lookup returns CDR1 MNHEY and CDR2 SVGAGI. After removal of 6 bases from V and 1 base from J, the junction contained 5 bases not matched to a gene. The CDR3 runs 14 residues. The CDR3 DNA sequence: TGTGCCAGCAGACTCAGGGGGAAGAACACTGAAGCTTTCTTT. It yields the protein CASRLRGKNTEAFF.

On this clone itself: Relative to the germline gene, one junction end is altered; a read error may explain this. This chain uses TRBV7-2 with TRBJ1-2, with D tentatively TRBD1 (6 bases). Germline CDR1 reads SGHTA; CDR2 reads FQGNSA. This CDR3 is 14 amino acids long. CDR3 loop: CASRLDPGTSGYTF. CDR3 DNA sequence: TGTGCCAGCAGGTTAGATCCCGGGACATCTGGCTACACCTTC.

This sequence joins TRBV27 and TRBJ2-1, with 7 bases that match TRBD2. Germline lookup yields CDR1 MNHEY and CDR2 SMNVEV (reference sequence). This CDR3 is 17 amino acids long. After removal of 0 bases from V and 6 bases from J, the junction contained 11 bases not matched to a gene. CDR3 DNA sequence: TGTGCCAGCAGTTTATCGAGCTTGCTAGCGGTCCGCAATGAGCAGTTCTTC. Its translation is CASSLSSLLAVRNEQFF.

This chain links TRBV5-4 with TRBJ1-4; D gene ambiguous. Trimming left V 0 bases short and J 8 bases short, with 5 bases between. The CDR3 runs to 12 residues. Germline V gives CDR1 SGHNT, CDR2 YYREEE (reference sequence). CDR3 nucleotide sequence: TGTGCCAGCAGCTTGGGCGGCGAAAAACTGTTTTTT. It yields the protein CASSLGGEKLFF. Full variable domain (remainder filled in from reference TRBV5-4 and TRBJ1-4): ETGVTQSPTHLIKTRGQQVTLRCSSQSGHNTVSWYQQALGQGPQFIFQYYREEENGRGNFPPRFSGLQFPNYSSELNVNALELDDSALYLCASSLGGEKLFFGSGTQLSVL.

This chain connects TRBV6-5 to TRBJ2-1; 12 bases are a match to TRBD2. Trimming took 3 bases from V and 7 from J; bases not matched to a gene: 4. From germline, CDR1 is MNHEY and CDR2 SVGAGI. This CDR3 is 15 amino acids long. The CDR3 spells CASSYALAGGNEQFF. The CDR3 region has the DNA TGTGCCAGCAGTTATGCCCTAGCGGGGGGGAATGAGCAGTTCTTC.

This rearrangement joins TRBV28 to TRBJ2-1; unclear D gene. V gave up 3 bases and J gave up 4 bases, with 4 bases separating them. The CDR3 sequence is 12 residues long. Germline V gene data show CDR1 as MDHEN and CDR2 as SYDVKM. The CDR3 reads CASSFRYNEQFF. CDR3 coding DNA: TGTGCCAGCAGTTTCAGATACAATGAGCAGTTCTTC.

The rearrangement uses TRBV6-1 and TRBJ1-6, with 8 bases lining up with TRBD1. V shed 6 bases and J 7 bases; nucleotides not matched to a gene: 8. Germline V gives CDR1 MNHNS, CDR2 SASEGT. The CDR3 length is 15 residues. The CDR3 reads CASSEDREMNSPLHF. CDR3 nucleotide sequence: TGTGCCAGCAGCGAGGACAGGGAGATGAATTCACCCCTCCACTTT.